Below, one TCR beta chain is given with its context. The sample holds other DNA sequences that translate to the same CDR3. Unmatched junction bases numbered 5, after V lost 2 bases and J lost 8 bases. Germline CDR1 and CDR2: SGHRS and YFSETQ. This CDR3 has 13 residues. The sample originates from a study of blood T cell repertoires in COVID-19. Study as a whole: Specimens from acute and convalescent COVID-19 originated in the United States, Italy and Spain. Sample material is recorded as cDNA or gDNA derived from T cells, B-cell-depleted T cells, or PBMCs.

Authors' processing steps: Amplification of reference gene primers provided the estimated nucleated cell counts. Sequencing was performed with immunoSEQ multiplex PCR; in TCRdb, only in-frame clones are kept and a portion is missing. V and J calls and clone size follow that table, whereas D and trimming were derived from the DNA. The sample lists some 380,000 clones, about 80% occurring once. The rearrangement joins TRBV5-1 to TRBJ1-2; 8 positions match TRBD1. This sequence originates from a human donor with acute or convalescent COVID-19. The donor label of this sample is uncertain. Sequencing was done on a sample of peripheral blood. CDR3 nucleotide sequence: TGCGCCAGCAGCTTAGGACAGGGACTCGGCTACACCTTC. As protein: CASSLGQGLGYTF.